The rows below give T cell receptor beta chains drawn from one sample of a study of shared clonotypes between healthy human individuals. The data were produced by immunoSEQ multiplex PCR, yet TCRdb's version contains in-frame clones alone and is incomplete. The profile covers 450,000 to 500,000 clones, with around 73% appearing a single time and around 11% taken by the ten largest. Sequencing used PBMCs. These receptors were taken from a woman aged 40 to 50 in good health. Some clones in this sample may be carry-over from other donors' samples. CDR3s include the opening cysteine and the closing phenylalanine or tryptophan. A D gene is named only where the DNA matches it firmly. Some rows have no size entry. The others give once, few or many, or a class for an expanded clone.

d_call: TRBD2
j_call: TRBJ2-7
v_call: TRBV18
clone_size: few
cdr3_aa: CASSRAGTSGRYEQYF
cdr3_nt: TGTGCCAGCTCACGAGCCGGGACTAGCGGGAGGTACGAGCAGTACTTC

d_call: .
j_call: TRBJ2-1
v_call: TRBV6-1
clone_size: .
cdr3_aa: CASTPTVGNEQFF
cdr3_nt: TGTGCCAGTACTCCTACAGTGGGTAATGAGCAGTTCTTC

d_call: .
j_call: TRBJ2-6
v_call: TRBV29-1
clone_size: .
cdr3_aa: CSVRDLSSGANVLTF
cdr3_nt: TGCAGCGTGCGGGACCTTTCCTCCGGGGCCAACGTCCTGACTTTC

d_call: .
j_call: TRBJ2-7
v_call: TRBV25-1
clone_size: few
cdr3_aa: CASSRIGGAAYEQYF
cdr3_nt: TGTGCCAGCAGCAGAATAGGGGGGGCGGCCTACGAGCAGTACTTC

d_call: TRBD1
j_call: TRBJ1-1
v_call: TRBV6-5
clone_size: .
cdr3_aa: CASSRTGAGNTEAFF
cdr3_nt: TGTGCCAGCAGTAGGACAGGGGCCGGGAACACTGAAGCTTTCTTT

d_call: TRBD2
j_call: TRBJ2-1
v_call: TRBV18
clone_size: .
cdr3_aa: CASSPPGTSGSNEQFF
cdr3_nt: TGTGCCAGCTCACCGCCAGGGACTAGCGGGAGCAATGAGCAGTTCTTC

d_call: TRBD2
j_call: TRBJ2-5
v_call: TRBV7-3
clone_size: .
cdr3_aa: CASRIPGLVRGEETQYF
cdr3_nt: TGTGCCAGCAGGATACCGGGACTAGTAAGAGGGGAAGAGACCCAGTACTTC

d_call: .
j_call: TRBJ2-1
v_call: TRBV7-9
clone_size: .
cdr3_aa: CASTSRGSNEQFF
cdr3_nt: TGTGCCAGCACCTCTAGGGGGTCCAATGAGCAGTTCTTC

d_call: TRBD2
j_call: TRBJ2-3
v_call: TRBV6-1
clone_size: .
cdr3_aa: CASSEALAGADTQYF
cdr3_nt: TGTGCCAGCAGTGAAGCGCTAGCGGGAGCAGATACGCAGTATTTT

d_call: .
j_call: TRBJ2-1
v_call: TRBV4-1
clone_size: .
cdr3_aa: CASSQAVQRYNEQFF
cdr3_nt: TGCGCCAGCAGCCAAGCGGTCCAGAGGTATAATGAGCAGTTCTTC

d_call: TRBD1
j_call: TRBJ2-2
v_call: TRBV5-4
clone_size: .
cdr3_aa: CASSSRQGVSGELFF
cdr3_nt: TGTGCCAGCAGCTCCAGACAGGGTGTGTCCGGGGAGCTGTTTTTT

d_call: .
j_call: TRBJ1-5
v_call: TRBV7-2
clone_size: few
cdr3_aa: CASSLGSSGYQPQHF
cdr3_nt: TGTGCCAGCAGCTTAGGATCGTCGGGTTACCAGCCCCAGCATTTT

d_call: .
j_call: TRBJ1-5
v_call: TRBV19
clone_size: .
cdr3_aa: CASSISTGAPQHF
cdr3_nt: TGTGCCAGTAGTATTTCAACCGGAGCGCCCCAGCATTTT

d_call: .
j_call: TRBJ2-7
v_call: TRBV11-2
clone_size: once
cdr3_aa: CASSPPWGGGPLYEQYF
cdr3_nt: TGTGCCAGCAGCCCTCCTTGGGGTGGGGGGCCCCTCTACGAGCAGTACTTC

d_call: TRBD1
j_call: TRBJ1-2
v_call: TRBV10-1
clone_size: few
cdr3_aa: CASSESRDRGLGGYTF
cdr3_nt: TGCGCCAGCAGTGAGTCGAGGGACAGGGGTCTAGGGGGCTACACCTTC

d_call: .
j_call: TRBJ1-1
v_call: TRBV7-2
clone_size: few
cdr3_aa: CASSVVEGMNTEAFF
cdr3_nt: TGTGCCAGCAGCGTAGTGGAGGGGATGAACACTGAAGCTTTCTTT

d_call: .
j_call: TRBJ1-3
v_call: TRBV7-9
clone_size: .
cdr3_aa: CASSLASTGNTIYF
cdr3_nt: TGTGCCAGCAGCTTAGCCTCGACAGGAAACACCATATATTTT

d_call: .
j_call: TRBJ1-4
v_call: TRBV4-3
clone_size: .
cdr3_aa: CASSQQQGGGEKLFF
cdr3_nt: TGCGCCAGCAGCCAACAACAGGGAGGGGGTGAAAAACTGTTTTTT

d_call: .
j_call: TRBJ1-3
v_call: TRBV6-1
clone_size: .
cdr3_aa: CASSESENYSGNTIYF
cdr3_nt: TGTGCCAGCAGTGAAAGTGAGAACTACTCTGGAAACACCATATATTTT

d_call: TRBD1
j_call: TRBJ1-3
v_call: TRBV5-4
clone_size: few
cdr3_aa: CASSLGRGPGNTIYF
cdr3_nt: TGTGCCAGCAGCTTGGGGAGGGGGCCTGGAAACACCATATATTTT

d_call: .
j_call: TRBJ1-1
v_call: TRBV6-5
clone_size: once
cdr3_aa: CASSYARSAEAFF
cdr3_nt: TGTGCCAGCAGTTACGCCCGGAGCGCTGAAGCTTTCTTT

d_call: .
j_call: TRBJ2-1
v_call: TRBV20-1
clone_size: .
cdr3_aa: CSARPQNEQFF
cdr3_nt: TGCAGTGCTAGACCCCAAAATGAGCAGTTCTTC

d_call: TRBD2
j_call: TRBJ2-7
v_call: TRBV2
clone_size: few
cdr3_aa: CASSASGGSYEQYF
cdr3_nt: TGTGCCAGCAGTGCTAGCGGGGGGTCCTACGAGCAGTACTTC

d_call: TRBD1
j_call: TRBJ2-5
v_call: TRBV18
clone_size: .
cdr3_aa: CASSLQGGETQYF
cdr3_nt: TGTGCCAGCTCACTACAGGGGGGAGAGACCCAGTACTTC

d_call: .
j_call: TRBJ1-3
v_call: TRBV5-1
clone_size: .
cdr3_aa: CASSSGQFNSGNTIYF
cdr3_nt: TGCGCCAGCAGCAGTGGACAGTTCAACTCTGGAAACACCATATATTTT

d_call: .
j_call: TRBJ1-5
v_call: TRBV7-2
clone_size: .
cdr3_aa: CASSIRGDQPQHF
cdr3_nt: TGTGCCAGCAGCATCAGGGGAGATCAGCCCCAGCATTTT

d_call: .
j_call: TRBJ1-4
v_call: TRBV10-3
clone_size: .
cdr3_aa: CAISDPKGEKLFF
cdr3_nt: TGTGCCATCAGTGACCCTAAGGGTGAAAAACTGTTTTTT

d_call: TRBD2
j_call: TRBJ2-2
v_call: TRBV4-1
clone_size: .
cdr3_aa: CASSRYLGLARHTGELFF
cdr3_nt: TGCGCCAGCAGCCGCTACCTTGGACTAGCGCGACACACCGGGGAGCTGTTTTTT

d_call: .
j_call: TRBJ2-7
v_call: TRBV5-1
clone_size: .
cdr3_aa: CASSLSRSGYEQYF
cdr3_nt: TGCGCCAGCAGCTTATCAAGGTCCGGCTACGAGCAGTACTTC

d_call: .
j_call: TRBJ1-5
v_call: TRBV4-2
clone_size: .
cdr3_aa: CASSQEGYGGDNQPQHF
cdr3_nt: TGTGCCAGCAGCCAAGAAGGGTATGGGGGGGACAATCAGCCCCAGCATTTT

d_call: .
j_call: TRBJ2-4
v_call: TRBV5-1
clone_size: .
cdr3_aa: CASSLDPGQENIQYF
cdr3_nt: TGCGCCAGCAGCTTGGATCCGGGCCAGGAAAACATTCAGTACTTC

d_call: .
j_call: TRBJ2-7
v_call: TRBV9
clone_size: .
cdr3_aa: CASSVRAGVTYEQYF
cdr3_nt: TGTGCCAGCAGCGTACGGGCAGGGGTAACCTACGAGCAGTACTTC

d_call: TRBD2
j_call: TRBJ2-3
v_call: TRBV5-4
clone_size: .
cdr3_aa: CASFDGTSGRDTQYF
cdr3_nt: TGTGCCAGCTTCGACGGGACTAGCGGGAGGGATACGCAGTATTTT

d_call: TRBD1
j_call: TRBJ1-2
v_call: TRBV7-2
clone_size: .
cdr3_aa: CASSLALETGAGYTF
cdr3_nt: TGTGCCAGCAGCTTAGCGCTGGAGACAGGGGCTGGCTACACCTTC

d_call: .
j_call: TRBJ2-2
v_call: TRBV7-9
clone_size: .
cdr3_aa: CASSYLSTNTGELFF
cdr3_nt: TGTGCCAGCAGCTATCTATCGACAAACACCGGGGAGCTGTTTTTT

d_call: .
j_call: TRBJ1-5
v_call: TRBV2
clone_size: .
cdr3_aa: CASSIQGNQPQHF
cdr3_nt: TGTGCCAGCAGCATACAGGGAAATCAGCCCCAGCATTTT

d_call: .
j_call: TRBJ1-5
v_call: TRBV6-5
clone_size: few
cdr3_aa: CASKNQGREQPQHF
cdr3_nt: TGTGCCAGCAAAAATCAGGGCAGGGAGCAGCCCCAGCATTTT

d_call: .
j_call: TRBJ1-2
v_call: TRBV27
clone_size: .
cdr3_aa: CASSLSGYGYTF
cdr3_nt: TGTGCCAGCAGTTTAAGCGGCTATGGCTACACCTTC

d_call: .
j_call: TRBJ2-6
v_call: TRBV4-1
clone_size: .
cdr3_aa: CASSQEQASSGANVLTF
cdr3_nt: TGCGCCAGCAGCCAAGAACAGGCTAGCTCTGGGGCCAACGTCCTGACTTTC

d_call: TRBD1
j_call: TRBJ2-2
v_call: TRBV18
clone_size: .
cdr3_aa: CASSTPGQGITGELFF
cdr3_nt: TGTGCCAGCTCAACCCCGGGACAGGGCATCACCGGGGAGCTGTTTTTT

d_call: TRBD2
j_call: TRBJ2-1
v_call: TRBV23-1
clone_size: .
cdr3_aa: CASSHPAGGNNEQFF
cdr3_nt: TGCGCCAGCAGTCACCCTGCGGGGGGTAACAATGAGCAGTTCTTC

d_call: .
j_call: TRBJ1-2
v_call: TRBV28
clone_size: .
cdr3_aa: CASSGQGPNYGYTF
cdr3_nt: TGTGCCAGCAGTGGCCAGGGCCCAAACTATGGCTACACCTTC

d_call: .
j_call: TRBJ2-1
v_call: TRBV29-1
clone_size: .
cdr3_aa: CSIQTPYSYNEQFF
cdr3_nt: TGCAGCATCCAGACTCCCTACTCGTACAATGAGCAGTTCTTC

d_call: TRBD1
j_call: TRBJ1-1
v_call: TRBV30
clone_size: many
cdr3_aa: CAWSEGGVSTEAFF
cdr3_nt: TGTGCCTGGAGCGAAGGGGGCGTGAGCACTGAAGCTTTCTTT

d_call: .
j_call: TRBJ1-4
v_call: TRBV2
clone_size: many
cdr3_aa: CASSEGDSQKLFF
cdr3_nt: TGTGCCAGCAGTGAAGGTGACAGTCAAAAACTGTTTTTT

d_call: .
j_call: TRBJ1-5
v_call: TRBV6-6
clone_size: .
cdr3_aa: CASRRGSNQPQHF
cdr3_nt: TGTGCCAGCCGGCGGGGGAGCAATCAGCCCCAGCATTTT

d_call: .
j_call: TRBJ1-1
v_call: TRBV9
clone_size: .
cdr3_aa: CASSPAGDTEAFF
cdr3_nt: TGTGCCAGCAGCCCAGCGGGGGACACTGAAGCTTTCTTT

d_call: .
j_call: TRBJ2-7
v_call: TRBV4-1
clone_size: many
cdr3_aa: CASSQLPGTYEQYF
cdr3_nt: TGCGCCAGCAGCCAACTTCCCGGGACCTACGAGCAGTACTTC

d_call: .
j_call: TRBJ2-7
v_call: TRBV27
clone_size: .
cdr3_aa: CASSSPSGFDEQYF
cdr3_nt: TGTGCCAGCAGCTCTCCCTCGGGGTTTGACGAGCAGTACTTC

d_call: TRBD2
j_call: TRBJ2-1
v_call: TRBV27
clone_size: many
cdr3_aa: CASSSAGGAQNEQFF
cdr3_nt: TGTGCCAGCAGCTCAGCGGGAGGGGCGCAGAATGAGCAGTTCTTC

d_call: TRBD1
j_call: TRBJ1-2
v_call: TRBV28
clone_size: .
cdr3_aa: CASSAQDRGYYGYTF
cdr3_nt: TGTGCCAGCAGTGCCCAGGACAGGGGGTACTATGGCTACACCTTC

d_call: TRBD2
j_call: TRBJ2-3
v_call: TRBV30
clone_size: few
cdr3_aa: CAWSWLAGGDTQYF
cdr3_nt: TGTGCCTGGAGTTGGCTAGCGGGAGGAGATACGCAGTATTTT

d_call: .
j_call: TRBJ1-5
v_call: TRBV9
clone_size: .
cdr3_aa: CASSPGGESNQPQHF
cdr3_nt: TGTGCCAGCAGCCCCGGAGGGGAATCAAATCAGCCCCAGCATTTT

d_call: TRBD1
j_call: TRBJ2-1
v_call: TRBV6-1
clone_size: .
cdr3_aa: CASSELGQGAGEQFF
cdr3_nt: TGTGCCAGCAGTGAATTGGGACAGGGGGCGGGTGAGCAGTTCTTC

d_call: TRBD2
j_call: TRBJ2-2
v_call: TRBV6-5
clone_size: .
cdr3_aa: CASSPAGVGTGELFF
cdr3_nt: TGTGCCAGCAGTCCAGCGGGAGTAGGGACCGGGGAGCTGTTTTTT

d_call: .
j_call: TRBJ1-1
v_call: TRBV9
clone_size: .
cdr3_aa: CASSVASLNTEAFF
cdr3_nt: TGTGCCAGCAGCGTAGCAAGTTTGAACACTGAAGCTTTCTTT

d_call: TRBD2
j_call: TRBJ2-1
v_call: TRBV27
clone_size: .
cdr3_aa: CASSPLAASSYNEQFF
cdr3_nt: TGTGCCAGCAGCCCACTAGCGGCTAGCTCCTACAATGAGCAGTTCTTC

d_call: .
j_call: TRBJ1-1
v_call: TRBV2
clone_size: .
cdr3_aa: CASSDKGFGTEAFF
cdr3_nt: TGTGCCAGCAGTGATAAGGGCTTTGGGACAGAAGCTTTCTTT

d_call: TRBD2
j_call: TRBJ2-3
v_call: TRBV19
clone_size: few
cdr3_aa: CASSHSSSGRVATDTQYF
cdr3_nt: TGTGCCAGTAGCCACTCCAGTAGCGGGAGGGTCGCCACAGATACGCAGTATTTT

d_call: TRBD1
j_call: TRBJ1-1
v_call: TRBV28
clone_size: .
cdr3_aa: CASNGVGDPDREAFF
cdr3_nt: TGTGCCAGCAACGGGGTAGGGGACCCGGACAGGGAGGCTTTCTTT